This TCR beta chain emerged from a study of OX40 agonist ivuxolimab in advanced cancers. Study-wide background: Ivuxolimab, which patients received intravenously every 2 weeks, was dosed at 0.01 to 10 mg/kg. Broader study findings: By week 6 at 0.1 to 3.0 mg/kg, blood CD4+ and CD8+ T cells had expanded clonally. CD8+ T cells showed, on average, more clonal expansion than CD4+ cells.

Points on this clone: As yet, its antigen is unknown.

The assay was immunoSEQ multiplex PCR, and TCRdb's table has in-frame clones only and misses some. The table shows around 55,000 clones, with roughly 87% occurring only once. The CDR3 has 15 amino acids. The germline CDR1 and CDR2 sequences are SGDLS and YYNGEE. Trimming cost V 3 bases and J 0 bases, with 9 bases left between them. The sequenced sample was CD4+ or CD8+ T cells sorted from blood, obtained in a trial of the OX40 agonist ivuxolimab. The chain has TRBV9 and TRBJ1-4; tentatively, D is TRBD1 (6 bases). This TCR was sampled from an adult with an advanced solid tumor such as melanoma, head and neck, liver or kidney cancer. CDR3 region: CASSAGAATNEKLFF. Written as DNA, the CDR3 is TGTGCCAGCAGCGCAGGGGCGGCAACTAATGAAAAACTGTTTTTT. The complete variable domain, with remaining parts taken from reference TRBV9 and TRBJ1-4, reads DSGVTQTPKHLITATGQRVTLRCSPRSGDLSVYWYQQSLDQGLQFLIQYYNGEERAKGNILERFSAQQFPDLHSELNLSSLELGDSALYFCASSAGAATNEKLFFGSGTQLSVL.